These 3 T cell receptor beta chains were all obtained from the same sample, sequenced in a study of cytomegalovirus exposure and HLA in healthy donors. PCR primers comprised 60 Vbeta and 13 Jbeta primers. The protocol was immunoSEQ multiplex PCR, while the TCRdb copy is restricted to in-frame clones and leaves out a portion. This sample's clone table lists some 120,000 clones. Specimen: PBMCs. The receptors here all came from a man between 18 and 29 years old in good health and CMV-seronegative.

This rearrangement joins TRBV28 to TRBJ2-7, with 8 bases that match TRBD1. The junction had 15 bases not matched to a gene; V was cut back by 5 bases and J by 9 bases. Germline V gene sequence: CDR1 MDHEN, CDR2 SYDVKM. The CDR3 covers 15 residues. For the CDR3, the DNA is TGTGCCAGCAGTGACTTGGACAGGGAGGATCAGGCGCAGTACTTC. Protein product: CASSDLDREDQAQYF.

The CDR3 is CATSRVVGQGVWGYTF. CDR3 DNA: TGTGCCACCAGCAGAGTGGTCGGACAGGGGGTATGGGGCTACACCTTC. J is TRBJ1-2 and V is TRBV15; 10 positions agree with TRBD1. CDR3 size: 16 residues. CDR1 and CDR2 (germline): LNHNV, YYDKDF (reference sequence). V gave up 1 base and J gave up 8 bases; unmatched junction bases: 10.

The DNA for the CDR3 is TGTGCCAGCAGCGTAGCGGCAGGTGGCTACGAGCAGTACTTC. This gives the protein CASSVAAGGYEQYF. The chain links TRBV9 to TRBJ2-7, with D hard to call. Germline CDR1 reads SGDLS; CDR2 reads YYNGEE. The V end lost 0 bases, the J end lost 3 bases, and 10 bases lay between the germline ends. The CDR3 spans 14 residues.